Presented here are 24 T cell receptor beta chains from one specimen sequenced in a study of shared T cell receptors in the human thymus. The table came from immunoSEQ multiplex PCR; TCRdb's copy has only in-frame clones and leaves some out. The sample has hundreds of thousands of clones, around 87% seen once. The sample also formed part of further work on human thymus T cells.

The sequenced sample consisted of thymocytes. The receptor source for this set is a boy under two years old with a congenital heart defect.

This sequence joins TRBV30 and TRBJ1-5; possibly TRBD1 for D (6 bases). Germline CDR1 GTSNPN, CDR2 SVGIG (reference sequence). This CDR3 is 17 amino acids long. The V gene lost 2 bases and the J gene lost 4 bases, with 21 bases spanning the gap. CDR3 amino acids: CAWSTAQGMEDNQPQHF. CDR3 bases: TGTGCCTGGAGTACAGCTCAGGGGATGGAGGATAATCAGCCCCAGCATTTT.

V and J are TRBV5-1 and TRBJ2-7; possible D gene TRBD1, 5 bases. Trimming shortened V by 0 bases and J by 3 bases, and 7 bases separated the two germline ends. The CDR3 covers 13 residues. Germline loops: CDR1 SGHRS, CDR2 YFSETQ. Here the CDR3 reads CASSLGQNYEQYF. The CDR3 DNA reads as TGCGCCAGCAGCTTGGGACAGAACTACGAGCAGTACTTC.

The V call is TRBV7-6, the J call TRBJ2-2; weak D call: TRBD2 (5 bases). The CDR3 is made up of 17 amino acids. Germline V gives CDR1 SGHVS, CDR2 FNYEAQ. V shed 3 bases and J shed 3 bases, with 17 bases lying between them. The chain's CDR3 is CASSFYRGVLDTGELFF. The CDR3 bases are TGTGCCAGCAGCTTTTATCGGGGAGTTTTGGACACCGGGGAGCTGTTTTTT.

The gene calls are TRBV5-6 and TRBJ1-5; tentative D call: TRBD1 (5 bases). Germline values: CDR1 SGHDT, CDR2 YYEEEE. The V end lost 0 bases, the J end lost 13 bases, and 14 bases lay between the germline ends. The CDR3 runs to 13 residues. CDR3 protein: CASSLEGTKFQHF. CDR3 DNA: TGTGCCAGCAGCTTGGAGGGGACTAAGTTTCAGCATTTT.

The table lists this clone with a few counts. The chain has TRBV4-3 and TRBJ2-1; 7 positions agree with TRBD1. The germline CDR1 and CDR2 sequences are LGHNA and YSLEER. The ends lost 0 bases at V and 4 bases at J; junction bases unmatched: 6. The CDR3 extends over 16 amino acids. CDR3 residues: CASSQDLTGVYNEQFF. The CDR3 nucleotides are TGCGCCAGCAGCCAAGATTTAACAGGGGTATACAATGAGCAGTTCTTC.

V is TRBV11-2 and J is TRBJ2-7, with D possibly TRBD2 on 5 matching bases. The germline V gene has CDR1 SGHAT and CDR2 FQNNGV. This CDR3 spans 16 amino acids. V gave up 4 bases and J gave up 2 bases, with 18 bases separating them. CDR3 DNA sequence: TGTGCCAGCAGCTCCCGAGGGCGGTTTAGAACCTACGAGCAGTACTTC. Amino acid sequence: CASSSRGRFRTYEQYF.

This clone was observed once. V gene TRBV5-8 combines with J gene TRBJ1-2; 9 bases align to TRBD1. The CDR3 contains 15 residues. Germline V lookup: CDR1 SGHTS, CDR2 YDEGEE. V was pared by 1 base and J by 8 bases, with 9 bases of the junction left unmatched. CDR3 protein: CASSLNPGQGRGYTF. Here the CDR3 DNA reads TGTGCCAGCAGCTTGAATCCGGGACAGGGCCGGGGCTACACCTTC.

The chain carries TRBV10-3 and TRBJ1-1; D possibly corresponds to TRBD1 (5 bases). V was cut by 7 bases and J by 7 bases, with 25 bases left in between. Germline CDR1 reads ENHRY; CDR2 reads SYGVKD. This CDR3 region has 16 residues. The CDR3 region has the DNA TGTGCCATCAATCGGGGGGGACCCAAGGGACTGGGTGAAGCTTTCTTT. Translating it yields CAINRGGPKGLGEAFF.

The chain employs TRBV4-3 and TRBJ2-1; D not certain. V was shortened by 1 base and J by 7 bases, with 14 bases between the two germline ends. Germline V gene sequence: CDR1 LGHNA, CDR2 YSLEER. This CDR3 region has 15 residues. CDR3 region: CASSQVPPRANEQFF. CDR3 coding DNA: TGCGCCAGCAGCCAAGTCCCCCCTCGAGCTAATGAGCAGTTCTTC.

This sequence joins TRBV7-9 and TRBJ2-5; 14 positions match TRBD2. The CDR3 spans 16 residues. Germline trimming cut 2 bases from V and 4 bases from J; bases unmatched to any gene: 3. Germline CDR1 SEHNR, CDR2 FQNEAQ (reference sequence). CDR3 bases: TGTGCCAGCAGCTTAAGACTAGCGGGAGGGGTAGAGACCCAGTACTTC. It translates to CASSLRLAGGVETQYF.

J is TRBJ2-3 and V is TRBV2, with D possibly matching TRBD2 (5 bases). CDR1 is SNHLY, CDR2 FYNNEI, per germline. The length of the CDR3 is 13 residues. The ends were cut back, 6 bases at V and 3 bases at J, with 10 bases in the middle. CDR3 in DNA: TGTGCCAGCAGCCCCCGGGAAACAGATACGCAGTATTTT. Translating gives CASSPRETDTQYF.

In regard to this clone: The same CDR3 arises from other DNA sequences in this sample as well. The chain combines TRBV27 with TRBJ1-6, with D maybe TRBD1 (5 bases). Germline values: CDR1 MNHEY, CDR2 SMNVEV (reference sequence). The CDR3 spans 15 residues. The germline V and J ends were trimmed by 8 bases and 5 bases, with 16 bases remaining between them. CDR3 in DNA: TGTGCCAGCTCCTTTAGGGGCCTCGATAATTCACCCCTCCACTTT. Protein product: CASSFRGLDNSPLHF.

The CDR3: CASSLEEGNEQFF. CDR3 sequence (DNA): TGTGCCAGCAGCTTGGAGGAAGGAAATGAGCAGTTCTTC. V is TRBV7-3 and J is TRBJ2-1; a weak D match, TRBD2 (5 bases). Trimming took 3 bases from V and 7 from J, leaving 10 bases between them. The CDR3 loop spans 13 amino acids. From germline, CDR1 is SGHTA and CDR2 FQGTGA.

This chain links TRBV19 with TRBJ2-7; the D is unclear. This CDR3 comprises 16 residues. Looked up from germline, CDR1 is LNHDA and CDR2 is SQIVND (reference sequence). Trimming removed 6 bases from V and 0 bases from J, with 18 bases in between. CDR3: CASSQSWANLSYEQYF. As DNA, the CDR3 is TGTGCCAGTAGCCAATCTTGGGCTAACCTCTCCTACGAGCAGTACTTC.

Worth noting for this clone: The same CDR3 arises from other DNA sequences in this sample as well. This chain connects TRBV6-5 to TRBJ1-6, with no clear D. This CDR3 spans 15 amino acids. The V gene's germline CDR1 is MNHEY and CDR2 SVGAGI. Trimming removed 5 bases from V and 4 bases from J, with 12 bases in between. This chain's CDR3 is CASSLWHLYNSPLHF. The CDR3 DNA sequence: TGTGCCAGCAGTCTTTGGCACCTTTATAATTCACCCCTCCACTTT.

This rearrangement joins TRBV10-3 to TRBJ2-7; 7 positions agree with TRBD2. Germline V gene sequence: CDR1 ENHRY, CDR2 SYGVKD. With V trimmed by 8 bases and J by 5 bases, 9 bases remained unmatched. CDR3 length: 13 amino acids. CDR3: CAIGGGKGHEQYF. Here the CDR3 DNA reads TGTGCCATCGGGGGGGGTAAGGGTCACGAGCAGTACTTC.

This chain uses TRBV6-6 with TRBJ2-7; TRBD1 matches at 7 bases. CDR3 size: 15 residues. V dropped 2 bases and J dropped 0; count of bases not matched to a gene: 4. CDR1 and CDR2 from the germline V gene are MNHNY and SVGAGI (reference sequence). CDR3 residues: CASSYGTESSYEQYF. The CDR3 coding sequence is TGTGCCAGCAGTTACGGGACAGAGAGCTCCTACGAGCAGTACTTC.

V and J are TRBV2 and TRBJ2-1, with TRBD2 matching 9 bases. V lost 8 bases to trimming and J lost 4 bases; unmatched junction nucleotides: 12. From germline, CDR1 is SNHLY and CDR2 FYNNEI. There are 16 residues in the CDR3. CDR3 in amino acids: CASRTESSGIYNEQFF. DNA of the CDR3: TGTGCCAGCCGAACTGAATCTAGCGGGATTTACAATGAGCAGTTCTTC.

V and J are TRBV28 and TRBJ1-5; D unclear. Trimming left V 3 bases short and J 2 bases short, with 14 bases between. Germline CDR1 MDHEN, CDR2 SYDVKM. The CDR3 has 16 residues. CDR3 sequence: CASSFSRVWGNQPQHF. In DNA form, the CDR3 reads TGTGCCAGCAGTTTCAGCCGGGTATGGGGCAATCAGCCCCAGCATTTT.

The chain recombines TRBV4-3 with TRBJ2-7, with 12 bases lining up with TRBD1. Germline CDR1 reads LGHNA; CDR2 reads YSLEER. The ends lost 1 base at V and 5 bases at J; junction bases unmatched: 6. The CDR3 loop spans 16 amino acids. CDR3 protein: CASSQGEGQGAHEQYF. CDR3 sequence (DNA): TGCGCCAGCAGCCAAGGCGAGGGACAGGGGGCCCACGAGCAGTACTTC.

This clone was detected only a few times. The V gene is TRBV28, the J gene TRBJ1-1, with 8 bases identical to TRBD1. This CDR3 is built from 14 residues. Germline CDR1 and CDR2: MDHEN and SYDVKM. With V trimmed by 4 bases and J by 5 bases, 6 bases remained unmatched. CDR3 protein: CASSSGQVETEAFF. The CDR3 DNA reads as TGTGCCAGCAGTTCGGGACAGGTAGAAACTGAAGCTTTCTTT.

This clone came up once. V is TRBV5-1 and J is TRBJ2-1, with unresolved D. This CDR3 has 15 amino acids. CDR1 is SGHRS, CDR2 YFSETQ, per germline. Trimming stripped 2 bases from V and 0 bases from J, with 9 bases between. The CDR3 DNA follows: TGCGCCAGCAGCTTTGCCGCGAGCTCCTACAATGAGCAGTTCTTC. It codes for CASSFAASSYNEQFF.

The chain has TRBV13 and TRBJ1-6; D may be TRBD1 (6 bases). CDR3 size: 17 residues. Germline V gene data show CDR1 as PRHDT and CDR2 as FYEKMQ (reference sequence). V shed 4 bases and J shed 6 bases, with 19 bases lying between them. Here the CDR3 reads CASSSRRKQGVNSPLHF. The CDR3 region has the DNA TGTGCCAGCAGCTCGAGAAGGAAACAGGGAGTTAATTCACCCCTCCACTTT.

The chain is built from TRBV30 and TRBJ2-1, with D perhaps TRBD2 (6 bases). V was clipped by 3 bases and J by 5 bases, with 11 bases between them. The germline V gene has CDR1 GTSNPN and CDR2 SVGIG (reference sequence). CDR3 length equals 13 residues. The CDR3, as DNA: TGTGCCTGGAGGCTTAGCGGTGACAATGAGCAGTTCTTC. This gives the protein CAWRLSGDNEQFF. Full variable domain (outside the CDR3, taken from reference TRBV30 and TRBJ2-1): SQTIHQWPATLVQPVGSPLSLECTVEGTSNPNLYWYRQAAGRGLQLLFYSVGIGQISSEVPQNLSASRPQDRQFILSSKKLLLSDSGFYLCAWRLSGDNEQFFGPGTRLTVL.